The present TCR beta chain was sequenced within a study of shared clonotypes between healthy human individuals. Germline V gene lookup returns CDR1 MNHEY and CDR2 SMNVEV (reference sequence). CDR3 size: 16 residues. Losses at the gene ends were 8 bases for V and 6 bases for J; bases not matched to a gene: 18. At the deep level, the assay was run. Original methodology: ImmunoSEQ output lacked quality scores and full-length reads, limiting matched filtering. Produced via immunoSEQ multiplex PCR; TCRdb's table is partial and in-frame only. The D gene and trimming were derived from the DNA, and the V and J assignments and clone size from that table. Of a few million clones listed, approximately 94% were seen once; the top ten hold less than 0.15%.

The TCR was taken from a man aged 18 to 29 in good health. V and J are TRBV27 and TRBJ1-2, with 7 positions matching TRBD1. Sequenced sample: naive CD4+ T cells sorted from blood. The subset: CD45RA+ positively selected. CDR3 loop: CASGTARQGSSHGYTF. The CDR3 bases are TGTGCCAGCGGCACCGCTCGACAGGGAAGCAGCCATGGCTACACCTTC.